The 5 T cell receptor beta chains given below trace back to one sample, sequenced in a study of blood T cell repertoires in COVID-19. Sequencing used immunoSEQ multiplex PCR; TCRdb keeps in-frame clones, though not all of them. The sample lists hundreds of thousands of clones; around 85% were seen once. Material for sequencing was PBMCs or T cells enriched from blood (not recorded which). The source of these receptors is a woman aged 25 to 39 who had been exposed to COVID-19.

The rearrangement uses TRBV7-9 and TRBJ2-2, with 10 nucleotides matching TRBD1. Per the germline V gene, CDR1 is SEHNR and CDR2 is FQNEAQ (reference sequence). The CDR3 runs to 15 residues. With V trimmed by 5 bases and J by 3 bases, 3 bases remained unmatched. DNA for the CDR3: TGTGCCAGCAGCGGAGGGACAGGGGACACCGGGGAGCTGTTTTTT. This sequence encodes CASSGGTGDTGELFF.

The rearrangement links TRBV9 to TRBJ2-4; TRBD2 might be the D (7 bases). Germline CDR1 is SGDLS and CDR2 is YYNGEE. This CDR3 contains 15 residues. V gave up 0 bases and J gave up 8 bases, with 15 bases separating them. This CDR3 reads CASSVAGREGDIQYF. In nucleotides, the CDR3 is TGTGCCAGCAGCGTAGCTGGCAGGGAGGGGGACATTCAGTACTTC. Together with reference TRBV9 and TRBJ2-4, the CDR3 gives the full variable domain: DSGVTQTPKHLITATGQRVTLRCSPRSGDLSVYWYQQSLDQGLQFLIQYYNGEERAKGNILERFSAQQFPDLHSELNLSSLELGDSALYFCASSVAGREGDIQYFGAGTRLSVL.

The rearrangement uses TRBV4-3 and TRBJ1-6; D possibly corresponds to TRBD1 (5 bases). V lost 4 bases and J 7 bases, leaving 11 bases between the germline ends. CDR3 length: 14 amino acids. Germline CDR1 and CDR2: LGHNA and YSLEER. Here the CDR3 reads CASSPDTRNSPLHF. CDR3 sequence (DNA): TGCGCCAGCAGCCCGGACACAAGAAATTCACCCCTCCACTTT.

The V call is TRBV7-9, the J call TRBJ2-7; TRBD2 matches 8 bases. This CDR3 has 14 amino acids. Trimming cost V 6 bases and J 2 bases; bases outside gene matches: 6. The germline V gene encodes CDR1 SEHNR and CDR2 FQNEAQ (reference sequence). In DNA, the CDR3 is TGTGCCAGCAGTCGCAGCGGGAGTACCTACGAGCAGTACTTC. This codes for CASSRSGSTYEQYF.

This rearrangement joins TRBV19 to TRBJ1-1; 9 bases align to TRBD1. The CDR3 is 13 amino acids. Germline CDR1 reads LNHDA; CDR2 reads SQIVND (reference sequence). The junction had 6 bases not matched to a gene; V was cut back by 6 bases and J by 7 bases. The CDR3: CASSNRGRGEAFF. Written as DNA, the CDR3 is TGTGCCAGTAGCAACAGGGGGCGAGGTGAAGCTTTCTTT. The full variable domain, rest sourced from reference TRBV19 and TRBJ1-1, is DGGITQSPKYLFRKEGQNVTLSCEQNLNHDAMYWYRQDPGQGLRLIYYSQIVNDFQKGDIAEGYSVSREKKESFPLTVTSAQKNPTAFYLCASSNRGRGEAFFGQGTRLTVV.